Listed here are 18 T cell receptor beta chains from one sample, sequenced in a study of blood T cell repertoires in COVID-19 (TCRdb year 2020). Receptor libraries were prepared by the immunoSEQ multiplex PCR assay. This is the immuneACCESS table as TCRdb keeps it, with only in-frame sequences that have V and J called. A part of the clones is gone; compared with another copy, unresolved V genes explain less than half, and the rest is unexplained. The sample includes approximately 16,000 clones, with roughly 88% observed a single time. Roughly 12% of the sample is taken by the ten largest. Sequenced input: peripheral blood. These receptors all come from a human donor in a cohort sampled during active COVID-19.

V and J are TRBV7-9 and TRBJ1-2; TRBD1 might be the D (6 bases). Between the trimmed V and J ends, which lost 6 bases and 7 bases, there was a span of 12 bases. The CDR3 is 12 amino acids. Looked up from germline, CDR1 is SEHNR and CDR2 is FQNEAQ (reference sequence). Here the CDR3 reads CASRGLQGGYTF. The CDR3 DNA is TGTGCCAGCAGGGGGCTACAGGGTGGCTACACCTTC.

By share of the sample, this clone is medium-sized. V gene TRBV5-6 combines with J gene TRBJ2-5; 11 bases are shared with TRBD2. The trim removed 5 bases at V and 3 bases at J, leaving 6 bases unmatched. The CDR3 contains 15 residues. Germline assignment: CDR1 SGHDT and CDR2 YYEEEE. Here the CDR3 reads CASSPGLAVKETQYF. For the CDR3, the DNA is TGTGCCAGCAGTCCGGGACTAGCGGTGAAAGAGACCCAGTACTTC.

The V gene is TRBV7-9, the J gene TRBJ1-1; 7 nucleotides agree with TRBD1. This CDR3 has 15 residues. With 1 base clipped from V and 3 bases from J, the junction kept 5 bases outside the gene matches. Germline V lookup: CDR1 SEHNR, CDR2 FQNEAQ (reference sequence). The CDR3 spells CASSLGRDSHTEAFF. Written as DNA, the CDR3 is TGTGCCAGCAGCTTAGGTCGGGACAGTCACACTGAAGCTTTCTTT.

The rearrangement uses TRBV3-1 (or the pseudogene TRBV3-2) and TRBJ1-1; D call uncertain. Trimming left V 4 bases short and J 7 bases short, with 7 bases between. CDR1 is LGHDT, CDR2 YNNKEL, per germline (reference sequence). The CDR3 totals 11 residues. The DNA of the CDR3 is TGTGCCAGCAGCCTCACAAGTGAAGCTTTCTTT. This encodes CASSLTSEAFF.

This sequence joins TRBV9 and TRBJ2-3, with D maybe TRBD2 (5 bases). CDR1 and CDR2 from the germline V gene are SGDLS and YYNGEE. This CDR3 is 17 amino acids long. The V gene lost 4 bases and the J gene lost 0 bases, with 18 bases spanning the gap. The CDR3 region is CASSPVGGATSTDTQYF. The CDR3 coding sequence is TGTGCCAGCAGCCCCGTTGGAGGTGCAACTAGCACAGATACGCAGTATTTT.

The chain links TRBV6-6 to TRBJ1-4; D not resolved. This CDR3 is 14 amino acids long. Trimming took 10 bases from V and 0 from J, leaving 12 bases between them. The germline V gene has CDR1 MNHNY and CDR2 SVGAGI (reference sequence). As DNA, the CDR3 is TGTGCCATCGGGCGGGAGTCAACTAATGAAAAACTGTTTTTT. It encodes CAIGRESTNEKLFF.

The rearrangement links TRBV29-1 to TRBJ2-7; a possible D gene is TRBD2 (6 bases). V was shortened by 6 bases and J by 2 bases, with 17 bases between the two germline ends. This CDR3 contains 14 residues. From germline, CDR1 is SQVTM and CDR2 ANQGSEA. CDR3 protein: CSVGGGVSTYEQYF. The CDR3 DNA reads TGCAGCGTCGGAGGCGGGGTTTCGACCTACGAGCAGTACTTC.

The chain has TRBV13 and TRBJ2-1; D unresolved. The germline V gene has CDR1 PRHDT and CDR2 FYEKMQ (reference sequence). Trimming removed 0 bases at V and 6 bases at J, with 9 bases between. The CDR3 consists of 14 residues. CDR3 sequence: CASSLGLTGNEQFF. The CDR3, as DNA: TGTGCCAGCAGCTTAGGTCTAACGGGCAATGAGCAGTTCTTC.

The chain recombines TRBV5-1 with TRBJ1-1, with D unresolved. Trimming shortened V by 3 bases and J by 7 bases, and 16 bases separated the two germline ends. This CDR3 region has 14 residues. Germline assignment: CDR1 SGHRS and CDR2 YFSETQ. CDR3 residues: CASSSSRGSIEAFF. In DNA form, the CDR3 reads TGCGCCAGCAGCTCATCCCGAGGGAGTATTGAAGCTTTCTTT.

The chain carries TRBV5-1 and TRBJ1-1; 11 bases map to TRBD1. CDR3 length: 17 residues. Per germline, CDR1 SGHRS and CDR2 YFSETQ. J lost 3 bases, V lost 4 bases, and 11 bases had no gene match. The CDR3 loop is CASSPQPDRGPHTEAFF. The CDR3, as DNA: TGCGCCAGCAGCCCACAACCGGACAGGGGGCCCCACACTGAAGCTTTCTTT.

This chain joins TRBV5-1 and TRBJ2-3; 14 bases match TRBD2. The V and J ends lost 4 bases and 2 bases, in that order; junction bases with no gene match: 6. Germline V gene sequence: CDR1 SGHRS, CDR2 YFSETQ. This CDR3 region has 17 residues. In DNA form, the CDR3 reads TGCGCCAGCAGCCCCCGACTAGCGGGGGGGGTCACAGATACGCAGTATTTT. Its translation is CASSPRLAGGVTDTQYF. The whole variable domain, filled in from reference TRBV5-1 and TRBJ2-3, reads KAGVTQTPRYLIKTRGQQVTLSCSPISGHRSVSWYQQTPGQGLQFLFEYFSETQRNKGNFPGRFSGRQFSNSRSEMNVSTLELGDSALYLCASSPRLAGGVTDTQYFGPGTRLTVL.

The table lists this clone with a few counts. The rearrangement links TRBV7-2 to TRBJ1-6; TRBD1 matches at 11 bases. The CDR3 has 16 amino acids. Germline values: CDR1 SGHTA, CDR2 FQGNSA. Trimming took 6 bases from V and 6 from J; bases not matched to a gene: 7. The CDR3 spells CASSFRGTGGNSPLHF. CDR3 bases: TGTGCCAGCAGTTTCAGGGGGACAGGGGGTAATTCACCCCTCCACTTT.

DNA of the CDR3: TGTGCCAGCAGCCAGCGGGACGAGCAGTACTTC. It yields the protein CASSQRDEQYF. This chain connects TRBV3-1 (or the pseudogene TRBV3-2) to TRBJ2-7; perhaps TRBD2 as D (5 bases). CDR3 length: 11 amino acids. The germline V and J ends were trimmed by 3 bases and 5 bases, with 5 bases remaining between them. Germline V gene data show CDR1 as LGHDT and CDR2 as YNNKEL (reference sequence).

CDR3 in DNA: TGTGCCAGCAGTGTCAAATCCCCGGGACTAGCGGGGGGACCCGAGACCCAGTACTTC. As protein: CASSVKSPGLAGGPETQYF. This chain uses TRBV6-1 with TRBJ2-5; TRBD2 agrees at 15 bases. Germline assignment: CDR1 MNHNS and CDR2 SASEGT. V gave up 4 bases and J gave up 5 bases; unmatched junction bases: 14. CDR3 length: 19 amino acids.

V gene TRBV4-1 combines with J gene TRBJ2-4; TRBD2 agrees at 10 bases. J lost 3 bases, V lost 1 base, and 9 bases had no gene match. Germline assignment: CDR1 MGHRA and CDR2 YSYEKL. The CDR3 runs to 18 residues. The CDR3 sequence is CASSQAVLAGANKNIQYF. The CDR3 DNA sequence: TGCGCCAGCAGCCAAGCGGTTCTAGCGGGGGCGAACAAAAACATTCAGTACTTC.

The genes are TRBV18 and TRBJ1-1; possible D gene TRBD1, 6 bases. The CDR3 is made up of 14 amino acids. Germline assignment: CDR1 KGHSH and CDR2 LQKENI. V lost 2 bases and J 3 bases, leaving 10 bases between the germline ends. Written as DNA, the CDR3 is TGTGCCAGCTCACCAGCAGGGGAGTACACTGAAGCTTTCTTT. As protein: CASSPAGEYTEAFF.

The chain's CDR3 is CASSSQQGSGGYTF. Here the CDR3 DNA reads TGTGCCAGCTCATCACAACAGGGAAGTGGAGGCTACACCTTC. The chain recombines TRBV18 with TRBJ1-2; maybe TRBD1 (6 bases). CDR3 length equals 14 residues. Germline V gene lookup returns CDR1 KGHSH and CDR2 LQKENI. Trimming removed 5 bases from V and 8 bases from J, with 18 bases in between.

The chain employs TRBV30 and TRBJ2-7; D is ambiguous. This CDR3 spans 12 amino acids. Trimming removed 0 bases at V and 2 bases at J, with 5 bases between. Germline lookup yields CDR1 GTSNPN and CDR2 SVGIG (reference sequence). The CDR3 DNA reads TGTGCCTGGAGTGTTAGTACCTACGAGCAGTACTTC. Translating gives CAWSVSTYEQYF.